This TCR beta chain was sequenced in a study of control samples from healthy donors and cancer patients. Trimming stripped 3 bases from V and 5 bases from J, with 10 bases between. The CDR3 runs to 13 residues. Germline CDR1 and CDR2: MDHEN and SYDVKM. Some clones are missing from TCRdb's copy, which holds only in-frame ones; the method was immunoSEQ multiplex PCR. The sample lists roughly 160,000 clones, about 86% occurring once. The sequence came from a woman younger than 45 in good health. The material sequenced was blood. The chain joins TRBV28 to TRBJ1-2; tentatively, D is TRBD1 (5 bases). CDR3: CASSFRAPYGYTF. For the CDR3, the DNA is TGTGCCAGCAGTTTCAGGGCCCCGTATGGCTACACCTTC.